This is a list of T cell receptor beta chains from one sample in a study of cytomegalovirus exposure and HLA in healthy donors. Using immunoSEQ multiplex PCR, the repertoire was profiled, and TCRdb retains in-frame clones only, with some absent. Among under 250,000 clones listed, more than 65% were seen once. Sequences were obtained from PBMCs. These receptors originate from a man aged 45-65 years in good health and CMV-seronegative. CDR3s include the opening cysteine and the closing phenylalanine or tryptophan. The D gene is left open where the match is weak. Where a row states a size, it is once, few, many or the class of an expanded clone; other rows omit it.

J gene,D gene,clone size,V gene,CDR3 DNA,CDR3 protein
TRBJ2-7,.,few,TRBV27,TGTGCCAGCAGTTTAAATCCCAGGGCTCACGAGCAGTACTTC,CASSLNPRAHEQYF
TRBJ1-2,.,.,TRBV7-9,TGTGCCAGCAGCTTAGTTTCAGGTACCTATACATATGGCTACACCTTC,CASSLVSGTYTYGYTF
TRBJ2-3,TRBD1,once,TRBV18,TGTGCCAGCTCGCCCTACAGGGGAGCATACACAGATACGCAGTATTTT,CASSPYRGAYTDTQYF
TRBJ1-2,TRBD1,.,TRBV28,TGTGCCAGCAGTTCAGGACAGGGCGGGGGCTACACCTTC,CASSSGQGGGYTF
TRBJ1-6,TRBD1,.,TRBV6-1,TGTGCCAGCAGGGGACAGGATAACTCACCCCTCCACTTT,CASRGQDNSPLHF
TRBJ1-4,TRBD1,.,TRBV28,TGTGCCAGCAATCCGGGACAGGTACTTGGAAAACTGTTTTTT,CASNPGQVLGKLFF
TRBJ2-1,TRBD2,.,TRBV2,TGTGCCATTTCCCGACTAGCGGACAATGAGCAGTTCTTC,CAISRLADNEQFF
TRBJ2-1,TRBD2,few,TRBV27,TGTGCCAGCAGTTTATTCGGGGGCAAGGGACTAGTATCCTACAATGAGCAGTTCTTC,CASSLFGGKGLVSYNEQFF
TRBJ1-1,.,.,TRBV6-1,TGTGCCAGTCCATCGAACACTGAAGCTTTCTTT,CASPSNTEAFF
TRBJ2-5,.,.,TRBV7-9,TGTGCCAGCAGCTGGAGACAGCAAGAGACCCAGTACTTC,CASSWRQQETQYF
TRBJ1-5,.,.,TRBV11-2,TGTGCCAGCAGCTTAGACCAGGGTCAGCCCCAGCATTTT,CASSLDQGQPQHF
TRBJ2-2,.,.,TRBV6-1,TGTGCCAGCAGTGAACGATCCACAATCACCGGGGAGCTGTTTTTT,CASSERSTITGELFF
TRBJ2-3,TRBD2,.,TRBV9,TGTGCCAGCAGCCTAGGGCTAGCGGGGGGAAGCACAGATACGCAGTATTTT,CASSLGLAGGSTDTQYF
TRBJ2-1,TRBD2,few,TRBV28,TGTGCCAGCAGTTTATCCCAGCGGGGCAGTCGGGGCGATTACAATGAGCAGTTCTTC,CASSLSQRGSRGDYNEQFF
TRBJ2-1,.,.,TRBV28,TGTGCCAGCAGTTTAAGGGACACTGAATACAATGAGCAGTTCTTC,CASSLRDTEYNEQFF
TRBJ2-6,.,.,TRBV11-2,TGTGCCAGCACCCTCTCTGGGGCCAACGTCCTGACTTTC,CASTLSGANVLTF
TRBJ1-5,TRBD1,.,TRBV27,TGTGCCAGCAGTCCCGGGACAGGGGGCGATTTTAGCGATCAGCCCCAGCATTTT,CASSPGTGGDFSDQPQHF
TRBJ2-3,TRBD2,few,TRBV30,TGTGCCTGGAGTAGGGAGATTAGCGGGAGAGATACGCAGTATTTT,CAWSREISGRDTQYF
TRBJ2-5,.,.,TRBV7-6,TGTGCCAGCAGCTTAGTATCAGAGACCCAGTACTTC,CASSLVSETQYF
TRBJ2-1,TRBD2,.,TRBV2,TGTGCCAGCGGAAAAGACCCGGGACTAGCGGTCAATGAGCAGTTCTTC,CASGKDPGLAVNEQFF
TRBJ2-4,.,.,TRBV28,TGTGCCAGCAGTTCCGCCGGGACCAAAAACATTCAGTACTTC,CASSSAGTKNIQYF
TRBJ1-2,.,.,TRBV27,TGTGCCAGCAGTTCAGTGGGCAGGGCATCTTATGGCTACACCTTC,CASSSVGRASYGYTF
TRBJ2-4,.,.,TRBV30,TGTGCCTGGAGTGCTTCAAACATTCAGTACTTC,CAWSASNIQYF
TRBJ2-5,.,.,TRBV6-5,TGTGCCAGCAGTCCCTTCGCAGGGCTAGATGAGACCCAGTACTTC,CASSPFAGLDETQYF
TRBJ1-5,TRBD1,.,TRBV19,TGTGCCAGTAGTAGGGGACAGGGGCCGAACAATCAGCCCCAGCATTTT,CASSRGQGPNNQPQHF
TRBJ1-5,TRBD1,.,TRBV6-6,TGTGCCAGCAGTTTGGACAGGAATCAGCCCCAGCATTTT,CASSLDRNQPQHF
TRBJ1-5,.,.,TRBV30,TGTGCCTGGAGCGACGGGAGTCAGCCCAATCAGCCCCAGCATTTT,CAWSDGSQPNQPQHF
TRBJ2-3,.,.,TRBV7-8,TGTGCCAGCAGCCCCCGAGAGGAGGGAGATACGCAGTATTTT,CASSPREEGDTQYF
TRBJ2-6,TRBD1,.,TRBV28,TGTGCCAGCAGTCCACATTGGACAGGTAGTTCTGGGGCCAACGTCCTGACTTTC,CASSPHWTGSSGANVLTF
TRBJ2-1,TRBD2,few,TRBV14,TGTGCCAGCAGCCAAAACGGGGCGGGAGGAACTGAGCAGTTCTTC,CASSQNGAGGTEQFF
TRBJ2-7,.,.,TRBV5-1,TGCGCCAGCAGCTTGGCCCAGGGTACCTACGAGCAGTACTTC,CASSLAQGTYEQYF
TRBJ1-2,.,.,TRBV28,TGTGCCAGCAGTTTATGGCATGCGGGGCAGGGCTATGGCTACACCTTC,CASSLWHAGQGYGYTF
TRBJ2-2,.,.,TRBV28,TGTGCCAGTCTCCAAGGTGACAGAGAGACCGGGGAGCTGTTTTTT,CASLQGDRETGELFF
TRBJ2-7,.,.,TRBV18,TGTGCCAGCCGGACAGAAGCTCGCGAGCAGTACTTC,CASRTEAREQYF
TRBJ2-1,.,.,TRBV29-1,TGCAGCGCGTACCGTCCCGGGGGTAACAATGAGCAGTTCTTC,CSAYRPGGNNEQFF
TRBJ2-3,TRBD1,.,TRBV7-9,TGTGCCAGCAGCCGAGTGAATACAGGGGATATGCAGTATTTT,CASSRVNTGDMQYF
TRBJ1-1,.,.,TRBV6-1,TGTGCCAGCAGCGACAGGCCGAACACTGAAGCTTTCTTT,CASSDRPNTEAFF
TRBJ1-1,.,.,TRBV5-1,TGCGCCAGCAGCTTCGGAGGGACGAACACTGAAGCTTTCTTT,CASSFGGTNTEAFF
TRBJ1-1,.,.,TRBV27,TGTGCCACCCGCGAAGGTCGGGAGGGACGGAGGAACACTGAAGCTTTCTTT,CATREGREGRRNTEAFF
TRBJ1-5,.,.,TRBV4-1,TGCGCCAGCAGCCAAGCGACCGGGACATCAAGTCATTTT,CASSQATGTSSHF
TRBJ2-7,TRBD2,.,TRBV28,TGTGCCAGCACCCCCCGCAGCGGGAAGTCCTACGAGCAGTACTTC,CASTPRSGKSYEQYF
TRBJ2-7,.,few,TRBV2,TGTGCCAGCGCTAGGGCTAGCGAGGCCCCTTACGAGCAGTACTTC,CASARASEAPYEQYF
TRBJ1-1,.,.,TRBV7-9,TGTGCCAGCAGCTTAGATCCGGGGGACACTGAAGCTTTCTTT,CASSLDPGDTEAFF
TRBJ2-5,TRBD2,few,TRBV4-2,TGTGCCAGCAGCCAAGATATCGGTAGCGGGCAAGAGACCCAGTACTTC,CASSQDIGSGQETQYF
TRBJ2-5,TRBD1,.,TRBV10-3,TGTGCCATCAGGGGGGAGGGGACAGGGGGACGGCAGACCCAGTACTTC,CAIRGEGTGGRQTQYF
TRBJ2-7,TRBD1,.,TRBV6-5,TGTGCCAGCAGCCGAGAGGGGACAGCTTCCTACGAGCAGTACTTC,CASSREGTASYEQYF
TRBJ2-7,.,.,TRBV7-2,TGTGCCAGCAGTTTAACCGGGTCCCCCGGAAACGAGCAGTACTTC,CASSLTGSPGNEQYF
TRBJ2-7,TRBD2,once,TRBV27,TGTGCCAGCAGCCTTAGCGGGAGCTCCTACGAGCAGTACTTC,CASSLSGSSYEQYF